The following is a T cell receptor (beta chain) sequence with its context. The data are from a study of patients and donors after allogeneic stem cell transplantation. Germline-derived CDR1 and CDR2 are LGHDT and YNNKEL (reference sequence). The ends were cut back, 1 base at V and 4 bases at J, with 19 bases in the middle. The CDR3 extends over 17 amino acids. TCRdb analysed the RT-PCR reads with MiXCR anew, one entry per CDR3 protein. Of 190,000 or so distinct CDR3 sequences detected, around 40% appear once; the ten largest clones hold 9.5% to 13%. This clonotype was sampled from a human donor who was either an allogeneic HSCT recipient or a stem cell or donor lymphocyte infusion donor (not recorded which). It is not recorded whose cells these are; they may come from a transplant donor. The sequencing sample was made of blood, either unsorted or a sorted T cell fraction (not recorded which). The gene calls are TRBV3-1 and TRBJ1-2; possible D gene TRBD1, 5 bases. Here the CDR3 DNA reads TGTGCCAGCAGCCAAGGTACAACAGGCCTGGAGGGCTATGGCTACACCTTC. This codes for CASSQGTTGLEGYGYTF.